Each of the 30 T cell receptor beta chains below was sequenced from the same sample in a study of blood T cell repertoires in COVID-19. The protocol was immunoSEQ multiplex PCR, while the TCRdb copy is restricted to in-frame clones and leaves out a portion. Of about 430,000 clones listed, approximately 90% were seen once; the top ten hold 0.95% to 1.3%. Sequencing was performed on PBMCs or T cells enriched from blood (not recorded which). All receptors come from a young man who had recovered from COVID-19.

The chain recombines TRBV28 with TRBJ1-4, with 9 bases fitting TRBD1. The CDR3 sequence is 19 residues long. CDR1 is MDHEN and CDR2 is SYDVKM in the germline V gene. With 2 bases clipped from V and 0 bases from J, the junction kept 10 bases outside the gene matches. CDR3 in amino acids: CASSLVPGQGSATNEKLFF. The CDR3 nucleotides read TGTGCCAGCAGTTTAGTCCCGGGACAGGGATCAGCAACTAATGAAAAACTGTTTTTT.

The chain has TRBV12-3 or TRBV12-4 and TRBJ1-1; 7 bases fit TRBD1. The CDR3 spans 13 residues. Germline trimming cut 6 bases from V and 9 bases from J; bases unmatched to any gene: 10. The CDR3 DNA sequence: TGTGCCAGCAGACCGGGCCCAGGGGGGCAAGCTTTCTTT. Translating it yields CASRPGPGGQAFF.

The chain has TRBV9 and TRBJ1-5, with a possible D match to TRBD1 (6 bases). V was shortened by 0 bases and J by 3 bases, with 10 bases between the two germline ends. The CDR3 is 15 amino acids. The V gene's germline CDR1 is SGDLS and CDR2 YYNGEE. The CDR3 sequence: CASSVAGGANQPQHF. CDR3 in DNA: TGTGCCAGCAGCGTAGCTGGGGGGGCCAATCAGCCCCAGCATTTT.

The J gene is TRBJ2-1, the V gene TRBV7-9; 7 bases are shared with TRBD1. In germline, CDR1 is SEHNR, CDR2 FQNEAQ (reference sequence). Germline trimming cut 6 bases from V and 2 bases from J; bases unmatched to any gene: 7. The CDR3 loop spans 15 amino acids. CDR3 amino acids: CASSPNRGAYNEQFF. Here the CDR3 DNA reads TGTGCCAGCAGTCCAAACAGGGGAGCCTACAATGAGCAGTTCTTC.

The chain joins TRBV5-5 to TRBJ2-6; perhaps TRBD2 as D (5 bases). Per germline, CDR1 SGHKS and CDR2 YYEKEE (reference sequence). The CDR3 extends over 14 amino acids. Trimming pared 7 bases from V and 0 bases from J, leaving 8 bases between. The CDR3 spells CASFRDSGANVLTF. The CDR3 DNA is TGTGCCAGCTTTCGGGACTCTGGGGCCAACGTCCTGACTTTC.

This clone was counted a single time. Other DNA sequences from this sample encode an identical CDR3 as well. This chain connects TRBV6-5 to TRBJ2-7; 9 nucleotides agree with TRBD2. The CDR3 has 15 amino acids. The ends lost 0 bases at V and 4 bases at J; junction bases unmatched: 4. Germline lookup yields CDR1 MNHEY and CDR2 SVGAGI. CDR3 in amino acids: CASSYSSSGTYEQYF. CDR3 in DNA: TGTGCCAGCAGTTACTCGTCTAGCGGGACATACGAGCAGTACTTC.

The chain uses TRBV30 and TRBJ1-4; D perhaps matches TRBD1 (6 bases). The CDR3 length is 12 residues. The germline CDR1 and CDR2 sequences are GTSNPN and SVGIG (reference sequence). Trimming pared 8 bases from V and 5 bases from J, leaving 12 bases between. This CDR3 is CALGAANEKLFF. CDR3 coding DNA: TGTGCCCTGGGGGCGGCCAATGAAAAACTGTTTTTT. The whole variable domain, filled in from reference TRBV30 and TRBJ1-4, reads SQTIHQWPATLVQPVGSPLSLECTVEGTSNPNLYWYRQAAGRGLQLLFYSVGIGQISSEVPQNLSASRPQDRQFILSSKKLLLSDSGFYLCALGAANEKLFFGSGTQLSVL.

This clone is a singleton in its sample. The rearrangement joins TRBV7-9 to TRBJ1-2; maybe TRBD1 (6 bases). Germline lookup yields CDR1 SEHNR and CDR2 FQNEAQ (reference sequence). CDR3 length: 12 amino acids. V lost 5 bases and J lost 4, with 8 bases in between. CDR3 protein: CASSQDSYGYTF. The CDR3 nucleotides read TGTGCCAGCAGCCAGGACAGCTATGGCTACACCTTC.

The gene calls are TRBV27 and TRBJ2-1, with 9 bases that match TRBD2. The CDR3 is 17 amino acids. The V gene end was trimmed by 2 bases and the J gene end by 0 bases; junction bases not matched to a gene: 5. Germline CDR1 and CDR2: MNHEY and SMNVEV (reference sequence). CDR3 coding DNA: TGTGCCAGCAGTTTAGCGGGAGGGCCCAGCTCCTACAATGAGCAGTTCTTC. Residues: CASSLAGGPSSYNEQFF.

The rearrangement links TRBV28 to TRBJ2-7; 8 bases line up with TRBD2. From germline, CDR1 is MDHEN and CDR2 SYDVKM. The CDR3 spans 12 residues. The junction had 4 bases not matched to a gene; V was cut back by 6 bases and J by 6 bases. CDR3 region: CASRSTSGEQYF. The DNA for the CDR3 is TGTGCCAGCAGATCCACTAGCGGCGAGCAGTACTTC.

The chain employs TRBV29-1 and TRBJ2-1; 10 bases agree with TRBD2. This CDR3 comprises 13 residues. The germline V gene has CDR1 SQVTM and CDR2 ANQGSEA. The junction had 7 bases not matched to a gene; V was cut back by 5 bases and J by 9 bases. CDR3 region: CSVRLAGVGEQFF. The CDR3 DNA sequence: TGCAGCGTTCGGCTAGCGGGAGTGGGTGAGCAGTTCTTC.

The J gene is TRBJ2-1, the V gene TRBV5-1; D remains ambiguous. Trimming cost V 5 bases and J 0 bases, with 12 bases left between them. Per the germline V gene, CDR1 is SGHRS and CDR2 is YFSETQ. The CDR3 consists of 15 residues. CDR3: CASSRLAASYNEQFF. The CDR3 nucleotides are TGCGCCAGCAGTCGGTTAGCTGCCTCCTACAATGAGCAGTTCTTC.

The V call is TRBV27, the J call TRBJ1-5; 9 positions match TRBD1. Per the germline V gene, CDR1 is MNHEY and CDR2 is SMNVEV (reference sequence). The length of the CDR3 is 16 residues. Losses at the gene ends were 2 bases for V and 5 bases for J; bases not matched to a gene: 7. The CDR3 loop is CASSLIGQGPHQPQHF. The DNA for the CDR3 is TGTGCCAGCAGTTTAATCGGACAGGGGCCCCATCAGCCCCAGCATTTT.

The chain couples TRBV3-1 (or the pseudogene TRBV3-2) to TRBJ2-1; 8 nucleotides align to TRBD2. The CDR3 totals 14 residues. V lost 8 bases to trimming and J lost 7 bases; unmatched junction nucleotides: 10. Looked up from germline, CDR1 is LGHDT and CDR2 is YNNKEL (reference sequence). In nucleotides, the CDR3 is TGTGCCAGCGGGGGCAGCGGGAGAATAAATGAGCAGTTCTTC. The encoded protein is CASGGSGRINEQFF.

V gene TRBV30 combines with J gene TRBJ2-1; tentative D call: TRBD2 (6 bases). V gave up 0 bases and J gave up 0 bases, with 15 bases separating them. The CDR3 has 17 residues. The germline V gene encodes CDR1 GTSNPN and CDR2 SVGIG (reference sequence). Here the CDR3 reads CAWSVAVLAISYNEQFF. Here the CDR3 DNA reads TGTGCCTGGAGTGTCGCGGTTCTAGCGATCTCCTACAATGAGCAGTTCTTC. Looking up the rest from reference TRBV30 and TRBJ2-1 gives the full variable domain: SQTIHQWPATLVQPVGSPLSLECTVEGTSNPNLYWYRQAAGRGLQLLFYSVGIGQISSEVPQNLSASRPQDRQFILSSKKLLLSDSGFYLCAWSVAVLAISYNEQFFGPGTRLTVL.

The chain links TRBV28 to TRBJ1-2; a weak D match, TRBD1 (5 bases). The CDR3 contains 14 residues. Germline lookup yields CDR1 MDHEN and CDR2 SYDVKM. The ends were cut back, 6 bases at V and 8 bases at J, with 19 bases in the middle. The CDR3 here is CASRGRPRAWGYTF. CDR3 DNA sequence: TGTGCCAGCAGGGGCAGGCCCAGGGCCTGGGGCTACACCTTC.

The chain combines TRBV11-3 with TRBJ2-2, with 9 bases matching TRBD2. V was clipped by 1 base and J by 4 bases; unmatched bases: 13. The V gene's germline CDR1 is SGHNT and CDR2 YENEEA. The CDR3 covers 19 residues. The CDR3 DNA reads TGTGCCAGCAGCTTAGCCCTGCCACTAGCGGGCATTCCCACCGGGGAGCTGTTTTTT. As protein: CASSLALPLAGIPTGELFF.

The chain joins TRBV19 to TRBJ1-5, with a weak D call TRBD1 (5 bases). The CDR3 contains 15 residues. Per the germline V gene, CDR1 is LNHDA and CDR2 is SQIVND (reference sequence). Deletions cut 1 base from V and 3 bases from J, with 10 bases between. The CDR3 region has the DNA TGTGCCAGTAGTATAGGGACACGAAACAATCAGCCCCAGCATTTT. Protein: CASSIGTRNNQPQHF.

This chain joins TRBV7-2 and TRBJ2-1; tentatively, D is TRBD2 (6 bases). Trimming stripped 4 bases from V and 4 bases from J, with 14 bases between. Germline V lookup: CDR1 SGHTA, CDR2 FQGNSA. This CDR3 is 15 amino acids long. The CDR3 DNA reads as TGTGCCAGCAGCTCCCCTAGCGCCCATTACAATGAGCAGTTCTTC. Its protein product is CASSSPSAHYNEQFF.

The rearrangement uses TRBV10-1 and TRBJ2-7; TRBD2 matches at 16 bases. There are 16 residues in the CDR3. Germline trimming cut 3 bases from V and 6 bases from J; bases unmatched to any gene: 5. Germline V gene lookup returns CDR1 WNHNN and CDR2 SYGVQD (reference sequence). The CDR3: CASSDGTSGRAREQYF. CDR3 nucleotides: TGCGCCAGCAGTGACGGGACTAGCGGGAGGGCCCGCGAGCAGTACTTC.

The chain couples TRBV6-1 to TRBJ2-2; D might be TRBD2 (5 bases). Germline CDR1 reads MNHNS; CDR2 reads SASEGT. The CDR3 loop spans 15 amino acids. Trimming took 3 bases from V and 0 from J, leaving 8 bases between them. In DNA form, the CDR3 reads TGTGCCAGCAGTGAGTTCGGGACGAACACCGGGGAGCTGTTTTTT. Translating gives CASSEFGTNTGELFF.

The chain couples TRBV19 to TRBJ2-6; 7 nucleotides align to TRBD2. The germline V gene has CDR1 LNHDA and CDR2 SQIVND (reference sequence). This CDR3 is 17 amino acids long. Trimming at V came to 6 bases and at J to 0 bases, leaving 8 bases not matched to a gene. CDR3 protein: CASRSARDYSGANVLTF. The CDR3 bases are TGTGCCAGTAGGTCCGCCAGGGACTACTCTGGGGCCAACGTCCTGACTTTC.

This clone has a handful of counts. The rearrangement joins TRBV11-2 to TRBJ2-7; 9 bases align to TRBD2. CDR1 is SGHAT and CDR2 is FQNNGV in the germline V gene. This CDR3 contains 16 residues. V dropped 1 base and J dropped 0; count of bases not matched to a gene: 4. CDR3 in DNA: TGTGCCAGCAGCTTAGTAGGGACTAGCAGCTCCTACGAGCAGTACTTC. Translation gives CASSLVGTSSSYEQYF.

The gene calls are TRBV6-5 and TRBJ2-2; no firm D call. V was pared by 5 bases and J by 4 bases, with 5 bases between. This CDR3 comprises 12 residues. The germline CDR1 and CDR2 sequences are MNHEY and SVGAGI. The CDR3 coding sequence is TGTGCCAGCAGTCCTCGCACCGGGGAGCTGTTTTTT. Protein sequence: CASSPRTGELFF.

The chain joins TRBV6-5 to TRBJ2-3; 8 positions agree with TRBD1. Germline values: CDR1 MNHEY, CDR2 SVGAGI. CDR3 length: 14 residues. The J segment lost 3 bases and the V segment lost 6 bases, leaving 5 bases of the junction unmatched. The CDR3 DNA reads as TGTGCCAGCAGGGACGACAGGGGAACAGATACGCAGTATTTT. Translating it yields CASRDDRGTDTQYF.

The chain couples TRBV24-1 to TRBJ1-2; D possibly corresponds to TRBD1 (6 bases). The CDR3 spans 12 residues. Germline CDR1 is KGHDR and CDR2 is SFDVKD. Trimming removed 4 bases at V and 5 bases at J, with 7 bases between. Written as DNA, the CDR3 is TGTGCCACCAGTGAAGGGACATATGGCTACACCTTC. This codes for CATSEGTYGYTF.

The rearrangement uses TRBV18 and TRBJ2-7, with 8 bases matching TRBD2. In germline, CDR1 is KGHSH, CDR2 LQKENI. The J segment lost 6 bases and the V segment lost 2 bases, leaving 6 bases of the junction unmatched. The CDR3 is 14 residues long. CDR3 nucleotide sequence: TGTGCCAGCTCACCAGGGACTAGAGGGAGCGAGCAGTACTTC. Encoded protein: CASSPGTRGSEQYF.

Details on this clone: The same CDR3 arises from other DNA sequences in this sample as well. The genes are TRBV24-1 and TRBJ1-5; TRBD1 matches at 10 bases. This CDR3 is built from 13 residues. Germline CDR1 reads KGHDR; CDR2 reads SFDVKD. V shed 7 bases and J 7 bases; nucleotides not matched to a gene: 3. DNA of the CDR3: TGTGCCACCAGCGGACAGGGGGGCCAGCCCCAGCATTTT. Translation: CATSGQGGQPQHF.

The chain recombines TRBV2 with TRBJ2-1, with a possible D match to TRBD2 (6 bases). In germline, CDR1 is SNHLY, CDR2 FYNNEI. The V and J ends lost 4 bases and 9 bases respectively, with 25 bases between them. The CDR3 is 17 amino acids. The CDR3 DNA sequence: TGTGCCAGCAGTGTTGGTTTTCTAGCGCAGATCGGTGCTGAGCAGTTCTTC. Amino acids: CASSVGFLAQIGAEQFF.

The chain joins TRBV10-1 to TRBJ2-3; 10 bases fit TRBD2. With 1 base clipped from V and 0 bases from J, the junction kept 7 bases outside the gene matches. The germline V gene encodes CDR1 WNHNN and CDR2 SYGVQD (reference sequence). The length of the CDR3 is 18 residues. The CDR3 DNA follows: TGCGCCAGCAGTGAGTTGGAGACTAGCGGGCCTAGCACAGATACGCAGTATTTT. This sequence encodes CASSELETSGPSTDTQYF.